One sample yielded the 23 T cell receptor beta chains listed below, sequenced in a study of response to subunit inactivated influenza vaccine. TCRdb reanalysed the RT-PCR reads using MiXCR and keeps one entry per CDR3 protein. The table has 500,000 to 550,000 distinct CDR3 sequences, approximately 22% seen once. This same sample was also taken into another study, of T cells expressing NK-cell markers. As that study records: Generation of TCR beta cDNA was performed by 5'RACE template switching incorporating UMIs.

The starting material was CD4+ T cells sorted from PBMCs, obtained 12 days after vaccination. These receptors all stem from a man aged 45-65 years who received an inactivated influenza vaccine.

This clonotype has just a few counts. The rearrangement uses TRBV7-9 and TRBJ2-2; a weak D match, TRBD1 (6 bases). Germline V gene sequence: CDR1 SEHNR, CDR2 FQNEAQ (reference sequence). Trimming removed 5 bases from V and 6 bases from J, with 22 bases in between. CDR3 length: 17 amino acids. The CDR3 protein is CASSTFSGRGIAGELFF. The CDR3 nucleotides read TGTGCCAGCAGCACCTTTTCGGGCAGGGGCATTGCCGGGGAGCTGTTTTTT.

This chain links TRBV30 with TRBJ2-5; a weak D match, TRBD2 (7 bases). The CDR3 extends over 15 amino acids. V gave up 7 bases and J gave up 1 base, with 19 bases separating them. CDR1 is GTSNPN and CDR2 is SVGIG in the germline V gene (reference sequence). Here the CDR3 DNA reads TGTGCCTCCACCGGTCGCGGGGGCAGCCAAGAGACCCAGTACTTC. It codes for CASTGRGGSQETQYF.

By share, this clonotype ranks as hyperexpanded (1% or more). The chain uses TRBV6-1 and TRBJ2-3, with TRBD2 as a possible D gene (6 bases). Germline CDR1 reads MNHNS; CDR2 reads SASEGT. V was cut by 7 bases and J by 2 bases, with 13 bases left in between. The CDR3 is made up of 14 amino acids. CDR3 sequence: CASMDRGLTDTQYF. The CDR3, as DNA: TGTGCCAGCATGGACCGGGGACTCACAGATACGCAGTATTTT.

In nucleotides, the CDR3 is TGTGCCAGCAGTTACTGGGCTGGGACAGGGAAGGATCAGCCCCAGCATTTT. Translation gives CASSYWAGTGKDQPQHF. This rearrangement joins TRBV6-2 or TRBV6-3 to TRBJ1-5; 9 bases are a match to TRBD1. CDR1 is MNHEY and CDR2 is SVGEGT in the germline V gene. J was trimmed by 5 bases and V by 1 base; bases with no gene match: 9. CDR3 length: 17 residues.

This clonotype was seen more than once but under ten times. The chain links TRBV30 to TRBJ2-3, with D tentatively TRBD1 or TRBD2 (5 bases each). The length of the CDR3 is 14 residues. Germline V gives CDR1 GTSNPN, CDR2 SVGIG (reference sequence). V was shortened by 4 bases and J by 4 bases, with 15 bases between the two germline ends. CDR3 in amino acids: CAWKIWGKADTQYF. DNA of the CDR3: TGTGCCTGGAAAATATGGGGGAAAGCAGATACGCAGTATTTT.

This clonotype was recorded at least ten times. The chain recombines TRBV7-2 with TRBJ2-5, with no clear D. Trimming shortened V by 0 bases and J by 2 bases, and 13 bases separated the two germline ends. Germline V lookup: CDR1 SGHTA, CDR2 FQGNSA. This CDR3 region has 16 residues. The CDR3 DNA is TGTGCCAGCAGCTTAGCTCAGGCGCCAGTACAAGAGACCCAGTACTTC. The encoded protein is CASSLAQAPVQETQYF.

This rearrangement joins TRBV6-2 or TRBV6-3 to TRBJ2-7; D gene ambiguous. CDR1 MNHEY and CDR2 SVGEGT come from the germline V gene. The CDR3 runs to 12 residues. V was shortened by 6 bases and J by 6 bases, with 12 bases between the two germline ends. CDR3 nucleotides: TGTGCCAGCAGCCCCTCTGGTTTCGAGCAGTACTTC. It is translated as CASSPSGFEQYF.

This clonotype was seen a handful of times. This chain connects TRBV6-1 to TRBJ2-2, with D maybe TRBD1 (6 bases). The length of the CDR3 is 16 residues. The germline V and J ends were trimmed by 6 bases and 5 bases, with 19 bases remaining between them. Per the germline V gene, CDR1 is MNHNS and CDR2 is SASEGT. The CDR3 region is CASSTISGEWTGELFF. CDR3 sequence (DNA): TGTGCCAGCAGCACAATCTCAGGGGAATGGACCGGGGAGCTGTTTTTT.

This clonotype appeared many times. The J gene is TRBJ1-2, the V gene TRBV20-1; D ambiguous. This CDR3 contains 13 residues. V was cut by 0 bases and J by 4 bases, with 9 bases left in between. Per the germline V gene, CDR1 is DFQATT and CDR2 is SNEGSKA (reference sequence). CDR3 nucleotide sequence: TGCAGTGCTAGAGATCGGGTTGGCTATGGCTACACCTTC. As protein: CSARDRVGYGYTF.

Here the CDR3 reads CASALQANYGYTF. For the CDR3, the DNA is TGCGCCAGCGCTTTACAGGCCAACTATGGCTACACCTTC. The chain employs TRBV5-1 and TRBJ1-2; tentative D call: TRBD1 (5 bases). Germline loops: CDR1 SGHRS, CDR2 YFSETQ. Trimming removed 7 bases at V and 2 bases at J, with 12 bases between. The CDR3 spans 13 residues.

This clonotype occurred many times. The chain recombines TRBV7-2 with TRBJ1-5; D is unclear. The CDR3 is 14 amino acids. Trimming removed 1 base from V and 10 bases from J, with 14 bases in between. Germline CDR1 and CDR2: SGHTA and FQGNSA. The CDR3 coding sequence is TGTGCCAGCAGCTTAGTGTTTACAGACGATCCCCAGCATTTT. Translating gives CASSLVFTDDPQHF.

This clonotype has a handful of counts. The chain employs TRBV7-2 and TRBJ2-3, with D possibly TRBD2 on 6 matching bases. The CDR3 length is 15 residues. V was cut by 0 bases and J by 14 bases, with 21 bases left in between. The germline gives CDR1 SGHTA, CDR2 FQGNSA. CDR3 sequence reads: CASSLAGSRDSLLYF. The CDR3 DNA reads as TGTGCCAGCAGCTTAGCTGGGTCAAGGGACTCCCTTCTGTATTTT.

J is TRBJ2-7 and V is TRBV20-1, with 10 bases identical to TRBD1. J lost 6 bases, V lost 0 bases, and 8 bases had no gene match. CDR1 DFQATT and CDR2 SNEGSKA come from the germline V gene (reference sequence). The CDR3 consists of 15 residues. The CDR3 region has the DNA TGCAGTGCTAGAGATTGGGACAGGGGTCTCGGCGAGCAGTACTTC. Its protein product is CSARDWDRGLGEQYF.

CDR3 loop: CAISDPGRNDEQFF. DNA of the CDR3: TGTGCCATCAGTGACCCCGGCAGAAACGATGAGCAGTTCTTC. The gene calls are TRBV10-3 and TRBJ2-1; D not resolved. Trimming left V 3 bases short and J 8 bases short, with 14 bases between. Per germline, CDR1 ENHRY and CDR2 SYGVKD. The CDR3 covers 14 residues.

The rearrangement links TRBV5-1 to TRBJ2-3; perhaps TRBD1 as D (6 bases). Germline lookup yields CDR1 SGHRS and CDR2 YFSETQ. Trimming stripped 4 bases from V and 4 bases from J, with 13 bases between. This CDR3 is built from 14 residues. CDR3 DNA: TGCGCCAGCAGCATTCAGGGGACGGCAGATACGCAGTATTTT. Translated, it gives CASSIQGTADTQYF.

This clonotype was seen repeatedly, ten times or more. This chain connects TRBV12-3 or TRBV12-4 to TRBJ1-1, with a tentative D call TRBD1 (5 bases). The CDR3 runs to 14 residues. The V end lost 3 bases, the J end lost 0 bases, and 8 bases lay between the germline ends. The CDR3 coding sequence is TGTGCCAGCAGTTTCGGGGCCCTGAACACTGAAGCTTTCTTT. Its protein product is CASSFGALNTEAFF.

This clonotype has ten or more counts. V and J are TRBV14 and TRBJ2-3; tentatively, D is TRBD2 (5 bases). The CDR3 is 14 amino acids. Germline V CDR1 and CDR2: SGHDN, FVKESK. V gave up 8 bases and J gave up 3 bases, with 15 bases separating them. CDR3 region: CASASTEATDTQYF. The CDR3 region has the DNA TGTGCCAGCGCATCCACGGAGGCAACAGATACGCAGTATTTT.

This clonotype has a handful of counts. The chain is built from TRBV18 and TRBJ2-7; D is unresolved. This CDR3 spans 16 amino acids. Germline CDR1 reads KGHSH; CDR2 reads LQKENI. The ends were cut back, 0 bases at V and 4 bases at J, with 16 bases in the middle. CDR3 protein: CASSPPQAPLGYEQYF. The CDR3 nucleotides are TGTGCCAGCTCACCACCCCAGGCACCCCTGGGTTACGAGCAGTACTTC.

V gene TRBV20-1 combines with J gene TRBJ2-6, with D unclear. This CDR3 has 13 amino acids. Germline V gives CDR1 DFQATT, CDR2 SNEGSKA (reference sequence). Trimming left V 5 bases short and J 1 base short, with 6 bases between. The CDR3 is CSALWSGANVLTF. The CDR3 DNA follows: TGCAGTGCTCTCTGGTCTGGGGCCAACGTCCTGACTTTC.

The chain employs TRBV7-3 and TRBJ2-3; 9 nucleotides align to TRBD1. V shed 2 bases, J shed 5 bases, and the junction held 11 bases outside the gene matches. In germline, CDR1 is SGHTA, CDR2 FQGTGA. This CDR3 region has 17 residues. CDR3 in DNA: TGTGCCAGCAGCTTAGAGGGGAGGGGACAGGGAAAAGATACGCAGTATTTT. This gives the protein CASSLEGRGQGKDTQYF.

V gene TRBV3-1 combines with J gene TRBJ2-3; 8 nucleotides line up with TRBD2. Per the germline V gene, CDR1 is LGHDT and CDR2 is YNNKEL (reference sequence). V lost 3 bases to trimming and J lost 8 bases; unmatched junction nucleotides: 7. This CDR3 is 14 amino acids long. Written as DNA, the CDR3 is TGTGCCAGCAGCCAGGGACTAGGACCTGGTACGCAGTATTTT. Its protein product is CASSQGLGPGTQYF.

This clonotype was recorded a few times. The CDR3 protein is CRGVGGPSSYNEQFF. CDR3 sequence (DNA): TGCAGGGGGGTGGGCGGGCCTAGCTCCTACAATGAGCAGTTCTTC. This chain uses TRBV20-1 with TRBJ2-1; D is perhaps TRBD1 or TRBD2 (5 bases each). The CDR3 runs 15 residues. Looked up from germline, CDR1 is DFQATT and CDR2 is SNEGSKA (reference sequence).

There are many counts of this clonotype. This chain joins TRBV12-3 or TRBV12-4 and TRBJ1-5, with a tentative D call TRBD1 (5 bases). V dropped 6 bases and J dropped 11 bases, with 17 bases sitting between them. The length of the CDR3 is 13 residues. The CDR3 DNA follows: TGTGCCAGCAGCCGGGACGGGGTAGAGTCCCAGCATTTT. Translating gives CASSRDGVESQHF.